The T cell receptor (beta chain) described here comes from a study of cytotoxic CD8 clonotypes in ibrutinib-treated CLL. Broader study findings: Measured clonality at baseline was greater than in age-matched healthy donors and tracked with circulating CD8+ T-cell counts.

A word on this clone: Its specificity is not known.

Method: immunoSEQ multiplex PCR; TCRdb's copy keeps in-frame clones and lacks some. This sample carries fewer than 25,000 clones, about 70% of them seen once, and the ten largest clones take more than 25%. There are 14 residues in the CDR3. The germline V gene encodes CDR1 SGHVS and CDR2 FQNEAQ. The V and J ends lost 5 bases and 1 base respectively, with 10 bases between them. The sequence derives from a human donor with chronic lymphocytic leukemia. Sequenced here: PBMCs, sampled after 24 months of ibrutinib treatment. This chain uses TRBV7-8 with TRBJ2-3, with D unresolved. The CDR3 DNA reads as TGTGCCAGCAGCCGCCCCGGCCGCACAGATACGCAGTATTTT. This translates into CASSRPGRTDTQYF.